What follows are 10 T cell receptor beta chains derived from one specimen sequenced in a study of T cell responses to AZD1222 COVID-19 vaccine. Only in-frame clones appear in the TCRdb table, and some are missing; sequencing was by immunoSEQ multiplex PCR. The sample has about 82,000 clones, 90% seen once; the top ten hold 5.2%. Sequences were derived from peripheral blood, sampled on day 0 of AZD1222 vaccination. These receptors came from an adult in good health.

A single count supports this clone. The genes are TRBV9 and TRBJ1-6; D ambiguous. Germline assignment: CDR1 SGDLS and CDR2 YYNGEE. Trimming shortened V by 0 bases and J by 4 bases, and 5 bases separated the two germline ends. This CDR3 contains 14 residues. CDR3 residues: CASSVGHYNSPLHF. The CDR3 DNA is TGTGCCAGCAGCGTAGGACATTATAATTCACCCCTCCACTTT. The variable domain in full, with the rest retrieved from reference TRBV9 and TRBJ1-6, is DSGVTQTPKHLITATGQRVTLRCSPRSGDLSVYWYQQSLDQGLQFLIQYYNGEERAKGNILERFSAQQFPDLHSELNLSSLELGDSALYFCASSVGHYNSPLHFGNGTRLTVT.

The rearrangement uses TRBV11-2 and TRBJ2-5; D might be TRBD2 (5 bases). The V gene's germline CDR1 is SGHAT and CDR2 FQNNGV. The CDR3 has 16 residues. Trimming took off 2 bases at V and 2 bases at J, with 15 bases between the two ends. CDR3 DNA: TGTGCCAGCAGCTTATCTGGGAGAATACATCAAGAGACCCAGTACTTC. This codes for CASSLSGRIHQETQYF.

The rearrangement joins TRBV21-1 to TRBJ2-2. TRBV21-1 is classified as a pseudogene. The CDR3 spans 19 residues. CDR3 DNA sequence: TGTGCCAGCAGCAAGAACGTGGACCTCTTGTTCGCGAACACCGGGGAGCTGTTTTTT. This codes for CASSKNVDLLFANTGELFF.

This chain links TRBV15 with TRBJ2-5; 8 nucleotides match TRBD1. V lost 7 bases to trimming and J lost 5 bases; unmatched junction nucleotides: 9. The germline CDR1 and CDR2 sequences are LNHNV and YYDKDF (reference sequence). The CDR3 sequence is 14 residues long. Written as DNA, the CDR3 is TGTGCCACCACCAACGGACAGGGTACCGAGACCCAGTACTTC. It specifies CATTNGQGTETQYF. Variable domain in full (rest from reference TRBV15 and TRBJ2-5): DAMVIQNPRYQVTQFGKPVTLSCSQTLNHNVMYWYQQKSSQAPKLLFHYYDKDFNNEADTPDNFQSRRPNTSFCFLDIRSPGLGDTAMYLCATTNGQGTETQYFGPGTRLLVL.

The chain recombines TRBV5-4 with TRBJ1-5; the D gene is possibly TRBD1 (5 bases). The CDR3 sequence is 14 residues long. Trimming stripped 0 bases from V and 6 bases from J, with 10 bases between. CDR1 and CDR2 (germline): SGHNT, YYREEE (reference sequence). This chain's CDR3 is CASSLEGAGQPQHF. Written as DNA, the CDR3 is TGTGCCAGCAGCTTGGAAGGGGCGGGTCAGCCCCAGCATTTT. Full variable domain (remainder filled in from reference TRBV5-4 and TRBJ1-5): ETGVTQSPTHLIKTRGQQVTLRCSSQSGHNTVSWYQQALGQGPQFIFQYYREEENGRGNFPPRFSGLQFPNYSSELNVNALELDDSALYLCASSLEGAGQPQHFGDGTRLSIL.

The rearrangement links TRBV6-2 or TRBV6-3 to TRBJ2-7; TRBD2 is a possible D gene (6 bases). The CDR3 contains 14 residues. Germline CDR1 MNHEY, CDR2 SVGEGT. Trimming took off 2 bases at V and 2 bases at J, with 10 bases between the two ends. CDR3 loop: CASSYMGGPYEQYF. CDR3 bases: TGTGCCAGCAGTTACATGGGGGGACCCTACGAGCAGTACTTC.

The rearrangement uses TRBV9 and TRBJ1-6, with TRBD1 matching over 12 bases. The V segment lost 1 base and the J segment 6 bases; nucleotides outside the gene matches: 8. The CDR3 is 18 residues long. Per germline, CDR1 SGDLS and CDR2 YYNGEE. The CDR3 reads CASSVYEGQGAFNSPLHF. CDR3 sequence (DNA): TGTGCCAGCAGCGTATATGAGGGACAGGGGGCGTTTAATTCACCCCTCCACTTT.

This clone has just one count. V is TRBV6-5 and J is TRBJ2-2; D remains ambiguous. V dropped 6 bases and J dropped 2 bases, with 7 bases sitting between them. Looked up from germline, CDR1 is MNHEY and CDR2 is SVGAGI. CDR3 size: 13 residues. The DNA for the CDR3 is TGTGCCAGCAGGAGGCTCAACACCGGGGAGCTGTTTTTT. Translated: CASRRLNTGELFF.

The chain has TRBV3-1 (or the pseudogene TRBV3-2) and TRBJ2-1; no definite D call. Germline CDR1 and CDR2: LGHDT and YNNKEL (reference sequence). Trimming shortened V by 2 bases and J by 4 bases, and 6 bases separated the two germline ends. The CDR3 consists of 13 residues. The CDR3 region is CASSQSGYNEQFF. In nucleotides, the CDR3 is TGTGCCAGCAGCCAATCTGGATACAATGAGCAGTTCTTC.

The genes are TRBV11-2 and TRBJ1-2; D possibly corresponds to TRBD1 (6 bases). This CDR3 has 15 amino acids. Germline V gene data show CDR1 as SGHAT and CDR2 as FQNNGV. Trimming left V 0 bases short and J 2 bases short, with 10 bases between. The CDR3 DNA is TGTGCCAGCAGCTTAGACCGGACAGAAAACTATGGCTACACCTTC. Residues: CASSLDRTENYGYTF.